This T cell receptor (beta chain) was profiled in a study of tumor-infiltrating lymphocytes in primary liver carcinoma. Background on the study: Ranging in age from 30 to 69 years, the patients were men and women. Overall study findings and caveats: The proportion of top clones found throughout all five tumor regions was only about 8-25%.

It was from about 20-30 mg of unsorted bulk tissue that RNA and DNA were co-extracted. Separate regions, five per tumor, were sampled. Worth noting for this clonotype: The antigen is unknown. The junction departs from germline at one end; a sequencing error may be responsible.

Total RNA amounting to around 530 ng was the source from which TCR beta cDNA was made with a constant-region primer. The TCR beta library was amplified through three nested multiplex PCR rounds in a modified ARM-PCR procedure. Rounds one and two of PCR, each of roughly 10 cycles, were primed with TRBV1-TRBV30 forward primers and a C-beta reverse primer. TCRdb processed the multiplex PCR reads anew with MiXCR; each CDR3 protein has one entry. This repertoire shows approximately 79,000 distinct CDR3 sequences, roughly two thirds found once; its top ten account for around a quarter. Germline loops: CDR1 SGHAT, CDR2 FQNNGV. CDR3 length: 12 amino acids.

This chain uses TRBV11-2 with TRBJ2-2; D is ambiguous. The receptor's source is a man aged 35 to 55 with primary liver carcinoma and hepatitis B virus infection. The sample taken for sequencing was liver tumor tissue from sampling region 4. Subset defined: tumor region T4, right-lateral pole. The CDR3 loop is CASNTNIGELFF. CDR3 DNA sequence: TGTGCCAGCAATACAAACATCGGGGAGCTGTTTTTT.